These 4 T cell receptor beta chains share one sample of origin, sequenced in a study of blood T cell repertoires in COVID-19. The table came from immunoSEQ multiplex PCR; TCRdb's copy has only in-frame clones and leaves some out. This table has about 220,000 clones, about 88% appearing once. Sequencing used PBMCs or T cells enriched from blood (not recorded which). The origin of the receptors is a woman in her twenties or thirties who had recovered from COVID-19.

The chain couples TRBV25-1 to TRBJ2-2; no clear D gene. The CDR3 extends over 13 amino acids. Germline CDR1 reads MGHDK; CDR2 reads SYGVNS. V was clipped by 5 bases and J by 1 base, with 5 bases between them. The chain's CDR3 is CASSPRNTGELFF. The CDR3 DNA reads as TGTGCCAGCAGTCCCCGGAACACCGGGGAGCTGTTTTTT.

V usage is TRBV9 and J usage is TRBJ2-1; D gene ambiguous. The CDR3 sequence is 15 residues long. The V end lost 3 bases, the J end lost 0 bases, and 10 bases lay between the germline ends. Germline lookup yields CDR1 SGDLS and CDR2 YYNGEE. CDR3 protein: CASSELASSYNEQFF. The DNA of the CDR3 is TGTGCCAGCAGCGAATTAGCCAGCTCCTACAATGAGCAGTTCTTC.

This clone turned up a few times. The chain has TRBV5-1 and TRBJ2-1; D is possibly TRBD1 (5 bases). Germline assignment: CDR1 SGHRS and CDR2 YFSETQ. The CDR3 is made up of 12 amino acids. V was cut by 1 base and J by 8 bases, with 7 bases left in between. This chain's CDR3 is CASSLQGHEQFF. CDR3 sequence (DNA): TGCGCCAGCAGCTTGCAGGGCCATGAGCAGTTCTTC.

V is TRBV11-2 and J is TRBJ1-4; no clear D gene. Germline values: CDR1 SGHAT, CDR2 FQNNGV. V gave up 5 bases and J gave up 8 bases, with 9 bases separating them. The CDR3 totals 12 residues. In DNA form, the CDR3 reads TGTGCCAGCAGCCTTATTCGGGAAAAACTGTTTTTT. It yields the protein CASSLIREKLFF.